This T cell receptor (beta chain) was retrieved from a study of blood T cell repertoires in COVID-19. As for the study in general: PBMCs, B-cell-depleted T cells, or T cells were the source of the cDNA or gDNA that made up the material.

TCRdb's copy holds only in-frame clones and misses some; the assay was immunoSEQ multiplex PCR. The data show around 160,000 clones, with approximately 83% seen just once and roughly 8.2% held by the top ten. This CDR3 contains 13 residues. In germline, CDR1 is SEHNR, CDR2 FQNEAQ (reference sequence). Unmatched junction bases numbered 8, after V lost 5 bases and J lost 8 bases. The sequenced sample was peripheral blood. The TCR comes from a man in his sixties with acute or convalescent COVID-19. The gene calls are TRBV7-9 and TRBJ1-2; 7 bases map to TRBD1. The CDR3 is CASSGDDRVGYTF. The CDR3, as DNA: TGTGCCAGCAGCGGGGACGACAGGGTGGGCTACACCTTC.